Presented here are 15 T cell receptor beta chains from one specimen sequenced in a study of human thymus T cells. The repertoire was sequenced with immunoSEQ multiplex PCR; TCRdb's copy has only in-frame clones and lacks some. Found here are 120,000 or so clones, just under 95% of them singletons; the top ten hold under 0.025%. Resections from corrective heart surgery supplied the thymus tissue. The sequenced material came from thymus tissue. These receptors came from a boy younger than two with a congenital heart defect but otherwise immunologically healthy.

The CDR3 loop is CASSPKGGPLHF. CDR3 coding DNA: TGTGCCAGCAGTCCGAAAGGGGGTCCCCTCCACTTT. This chain joins TRBV28 and TRBJ1-6, with a tentative D call TRBD1 (6 bases). CDR1 and CDR2 from the germline V gene are MDHEN and SYDVKM. This CDR3 contains 12 residues. V gave up 5 bases and J gave up 13 bases, with 12 bases separating them.

This clone appeared once. V usage is TRBV6-5 and J usage is TRBJ1-6, with TRBD1 as a possible D gene (6 bases). Germline V gene data show CDR1 as MNHEY and CDR2 as SVGAGI. V was shortened by 7 bases and J by 5 bases, with 12 bases between the two germline ends. The CDR3 runs 14 residues. CDR3 sequence reads: CASTHGQHNSPLHF. CDR3 DNA sequence: TGTGCCAGCACCCATGGACAGCATAATTCACCCCTCCACTTT.

The chain employs TRBV2 and TRBJ1-3; D is ambiguous. Between the trimmed V and J ends, which lost 8 bases and 8 bases, there was a span of 25 bases. CDR1 SNHLY and CDR2 FYNNEI come from the germline V gene. CDR3 length equals 16 residues. The CDR3 bases are TGTGCCAGCGGGGAAAATACAACGAAACCCCGTCACACCATATATTTT. Its protein product is CASGENTTKPRHTIYF.

The chain carries TRBV4-1 and TRBJ2-1, with TRBD2 matching over 8 bases. The CDR3 is 18 residues long. With 1 base clipped from V and 8 bases from J, the junction kept 16 bases outside the gene matches. Germline V gene sequence: CDR1 MGHRA, CDR2 YSYEKL. Here the CDR3 reads CASSQAPPPGGPLDEQFF. The CDR3 nucleotides read TGCGCCAGCAGCCAAGCTCCCCCCCCGGGGGGGCCCTTGGATGAGCAGTTCTTC.

This clone was counted only a few times. The chain uses TRBV6-6 and TRBJ1-5; D perhaps matches TRBD1 (5 bases). Per the germline V gene, CDR1 is MNHNY and CDR2 is SVGAGI (reference sequence). The germline V and J ends were trimmed by 0 bases and 7 bases, with 10 bases remaining between them. The CDR3 consists of 14 residues. The CDR3 sequence is CASSYSPSGQPQHF. CDR3 DNA sequence: TGTGCCAGCAGTTACTCCCCGTCAGGGCAGCCCCAGCATTTT.

The chain joins TRBV9 to TRBJ2-1; TRBD2 aligns across 7 bases. V dropped 4 bases and J dropped 9; count of bases not matched to a gene: 13. This CDR3 has 15 amino acids. Germline CDR1 reads SGDLS; CDR2 reads YYNGEE. The CDR3 DNA sequence: TGTGCCAGCAGCCCCAAGAAAGGACTAGTTCGTGAGCAGTTCTTC. Protein product: CASSPKKGLVREQFF.

The CDR3 reads CASSWISGNTIYF. The CDR3 nucleotides are TGCGCCAGCTCGTGGATCTCTGGAAACACCATATATTTT. The rearrangement uses TRBV4-1 and TRBJ1-3; D not certain. This CDR3 is 13 amino acids long. Germline V CDR1 and CDR2: MGHRA, YSYEKL. Trimming removed 8 bases from V and 0 bases from J, with 8 bases in between.

The chain recombines TRBV7-2 with TRBJ2-3; D may be TRBD2 (7 bases). V was pared by 6 bases and J by 1 base, with 20 bases between. There are 17 residues in the CDR3. Germline CDR1 and CDR2: SGHTA and FQGNSA. CDR3 DNA: TGTGCCAGCAGTCCCCTCGGCCGCGGGGGCCGCACAGATACGCAGTATTTT. Amino acid sequence: CASSPLGRGGRTDTQYF.

The chain is built from TRBV6-1 and TRBJ1-1, with a tentative D call TRBD1 (5 bases). The CDR3 consists of 12 residues. V lost 11 bases, J lost 0 bases, and 10 bases lay in between. Per the germline V gene, CDR1 is MNHNS and CDR2 is SASEGT. Written as DNA, the CDR3 is TGTGCCGCGACAGCCATGAACACTGAAGCTTTCTTT. Translating gives CAATAMNTEAFF.

The chain employs TRBV27 and TRBJ2-5; no firm D call. Germline values: CDR1 MNHEY, CDR2 SMNVEV (reference sequence). V shed 3 bases and J shed 9 bases, with 14 bases lying between them. This CDR3 spans 13 amino acids. CDR3 DNA sequence: TGTGCCAGCAGTTTGGTGTCGGAGTCGGCCCAGTACTTC. Protein: CASSLVSESAQYF.

The chain recombines TRBV4-1 with TRBJ1-4; no clear D gene. Germline V CDR1 and CDR2: MGHRA, YSYEKL. Trimming stripped 4 bases from V and 6 bases from J, with 3 bases between. This CDR3 has 11 residues. In nucleotides, the CDR3 is TGCGCCAGCAGCCGACATGAAAAACTGTTTTTT. This gives the protein CASSRHEKLFF.

The DNA of the CDR3 is TGTGCCAGCAGTTACGCGGGAGGTTGGAATTCACCCCTCCACTTT. It yields the protein CASSYAGGWNSPLHF. This sequence joins TRBV6-5 and TRBJ1-6, with no clear D. V lost 2 bases, J lost 7 bases, and 12 bases lay in between. CDR1 MNHEY and CDR2 SVGAGI come from the germline V gene. CDR3 length: 15 amino acids.

The chain combines TRBV28 with TRBJ2-7, with D tentatively TRBD2 (6 bases). The ends were cut back, 4 bases at V and 7 bases at J, with 14 bases in the middle. The CDR3 sequence is 13 residues long. The germline CDR1 and CDR2 sequences are MDHEN and SYDVKM. CDR3 sequence (DNA): TGTGCCAGCAGTTCCCGTGGTGCGGGGGAGCAGTACTTC. Translating it yields CASSSRGAGEQYF. Supplemented by reference TRBV28 and TRBJ2-7, the full variable domain reads DVKVTQSSRYLVKRTGEKVFLECVQDMDHENMFWYRQDPGLGLRLIYFSYDVKMKEKGDIPEGYSVSREKKERFSLILESASTNQTSMYLCASSSRGAGEQYFGPGTRLTVT.

This clone has only one observation. The gene calls are TRBV10-2 and TRBJ2-7, with 7 bases matching TRBD1. The germline CDR1 and CDR2 sequences are WSHSY and SAAADI. The CDR3 is made up of 15 amino acids. The V and J ends lost 2 bases and 3 bases, in that order; junction bases with no gene match: 7. The CDR3 DNA sequence: TGCGCCAGCAGTGAGAGGGGAACAGGGGTCTACGAGCAGTACTTC. The encoded protein is CASSERGTGVYEQYF.

The genes are TRBV15 and TRBJ1-5; D uncertain. Trimming took 2 bases from V and 3 from J, leaving 17 bases between them. The CDR3 sequence is 17 residues long. Germline V gene data show CDR1 as LNHNV and CDR2 as YYDKDF (reference sequence). The CDR3 spells CATSRLDSAVYNQPQHF. The CDR3 coding sequence is TGTGCCACCAGCAGACTGGACTCGGCGGTCTACAATCAGCCCCAGCATTTT. Full variable domain (rest looked up from reference TRBV15 and TRBJ1-5): DAMVIQNPRYQVTQFGKPVTLSCSQTLNHNVMYWYQQKSSQAPKLLFHYYDKDFNNEADTPDNFQSRRPNTSFCFLDIRSPGLGDTAMYLCATSRLDSAVYNQPQHFGDGTRLSIL.